The 7 T cell receptor beta chains in this list originate from one sample, sequenced in a study of T-cell memory formation after mild COVID-19. From the 5' RACE reads, TCRdb called clonotypes with MiXCR, one entry per CDR3 protein. The data hold 250,000 to 400,000 distinct CDR3 sequences, with roughly an eighth observed a single time. Sequencing input: PBMCs or a T cell subset sorted from them (not recorded which). The receptors shown here come from a man between 18 and 29 years old who had mild COVID-19 (a few samples of this study predate the infection). Cell type and time point are not known.

This clonotype was counted between two and nine times. The gene calls are TRBV12-3 or TRBV12-4 and TRBJ2-1, with 11 nucleotides matching TRBD1. The CDR3 totals 14 residues. V was clipped by 6 bases and J by 9 bases; unmatched bases: 7. DNA for the CDR3: TGTGCCAGCAGCCCCGGACAGGGGGCTGGTGAGCAGTTCTTC. Encoded protein: CASSPGQGAGEQFF.

This clonotype has more than one count but fewer than ten. The rearrangement uses TRBV28 and TRBJ1-1, with a possible D match to TRBD1 (6 bases). CDR1 and CDR2 (germline): MDHEN, SYDVKM. The CDR3 has 15 amino acids. Between the trimmed V and J ends, which lost 2 bases and 5 bases, there was a span of 15 bases. CDR3 sequence reads: CASSLGGARNTEAFF. DNA of the CDR3: TGTGCCAGCAGTTTAGGGGGGGCGCGAAATACTGAAGCTTTCTTT.

This clonotype was picked up a small number of times. The chain couples TRBV5-5 to TRBJ2-2; D remains ambiguous. The CDR3 extends over 14 amino acids. Between the trimmed V and J ends, which lost 1 base and 4 bases, there was a span of 8 bases. Germline CDR1 is SGHKS and CDR2 is YYEKEE (reference sequence). For the CDR3, the DNA is TGTGCCAGCAGCTTGTTGACATCCACCGGGGAGCTGTTTTTT. Encoded protein: CASSLLTSTGELFF. The whole variable domain, remainder taken from reference TRBV5-5 and TRBJ2-2, is DAGVTQSPTHLIKTRGQQVTLRCSPISGHKSVSWYQQVLGQGPQFIFQYYEKEERGRGNFPDRFSARQFPNYSSELNVNALLLGDSALYLCASSLLTSTGELFFGEGSRLTVL.

This clonotype was recorded many times. V gene TRBV9 combines with J gene TRBJ1-2; 7 nucleotides match TRBD1. J lost 4 bases, V lost 3 bases, and 6 bases had no gene match. The CDR3 consists of 14 residues. The germline V gene has CDR1 SGDLS and CDR2 YYNGEE. The CDR3 loop is CASSGTGAGYGYTF. CDR3 bases: TGTGCCAGCAGCGGCACAGGGGCCGGCTATGGCTACACCTTC.

This clonotype has a handful of counts. This chain joins TRBV10-3 and TRBJ2-3; D perhaps matches TRBD2 (6 bases). Deletions cut 6 bases from V and 2 bases from J, with 12 bases between. Germline values: CDR1 ENHRY, CDR2 SYGVKD. The CDR3 spans 14 residues. In DNA, the CDR3 is TGTGCCATCAGGCGGGAACTTACCACAGATACGCAGTATTTT. Its protein is CAIRRELTTDTQYF.

This chain joins TRBV7-8 and TRBJ2-5; no firm D call. V shed 5 bases and J shed 0 bases, with 10 bases lying between them. Looked up from germline, CDR1 is SGHVS and CDR2 is FQNEAQ. The CDR3 is made up of 14 amino acids. The chain's CDR3 is CASSPWAYQETQYF. DNA of the CDR3: TGTGCCAGCAGCCCGTGGGCGTACCAAGAGACCCAGTACTTC.

This clonotype was counted a few times. The chain joins TRBV2 to TRBJ1-6, with TRBD1 matching over 8 bases. The CDR3 is 13 amino acids. Germline CDR1 reads SNHLY; CDR2 reads FYNNEI. V shed 7 bases, J shed 9 bases, and the junction held 5 bases outside the gene matches. CDR3 region: CASKGTGGSPLHF. The CDR3 DNA reads TGTGCCAGCAAAGGGACAGGAGGTTCACCCCTCCACTTT.